The TCR beta chain described here comes from a study of blood T cell repertoires in COVID-19. Study in general: The study drew acute and convalescent COVID-19 samples from the United States, Italy and Spain. Nucleic acid was either cDNA or gDNA, and it came from T cells, B-cell-depleted T cells, or PBMCs.

Original processing methods: The assay estimated nucleated cells by amplifying reference gene primers. The assay was immunoSEQ multiplex PCR, and TCRdb's table has in-frame clones only and misses some. That table furnishes V, J and clone size, whereas the DNA furnished D and trimming. The profile shows 140,000 or so clones, approximately 88% of them singletons. Germline V gene sequence: CDR1 MNHEY, CDR2 SMNVEV (reference sequence). V lost 6 bases, J lost 4 bases, and 18 bases lay in between. The CDR3 runs 15 residues. The sample comprised peripheral blood. This chain joins TRBV27 and TRBJ1-2, with D maybe TRBD1 (6 bases). This receptor was obtained from a woman aged 50 to 65 with acute or convalescent COVID-19. The chain's CDR3 is CASSLTGQTLYGYTF. The CDR3 nucleotides are TGTGCCAGCAGCTTAACAGGACAGACCCTCTATGGCTACACCTTC.